This TCR beta chain emerged from a study of blood T cell repertoires in COVID-19. In terms of age and location, participants ranged from roughly 18 to 100 years and lived in about 25 US areas. Profiling relied on immunoSEQ multiplex PCR, and the TCRdb table lists in-frame clones only, not all of them. The table lists about 200,000 clones, roughly 83% of them singletons, with around 6% in the top ten. Sample: PBMCs or T cells enriched from blood (not recorded which). The clonotype was recovered from a man between 35 and 55 years old with acute COVID-19.

The CDR3, as DNA: TGTGCCAGTAGCATAACTAGACACGCAGATACGCAGTATTTT. Its translation is CASSITRHADTQYF. The rearrangement links TRBV19 to TRBJ2-3, with D possibly being TRBD2 (5 bases). The CDR3 contains 14 residues. Trimming left V 6 bases short and J 4 bases short, with 14 bases between. Germline V gene sequence: CDR1 LNHDA, CDR2 SQIVND (reference sequence).